The 14 T cell receptor beta chains given below trace back to one sample, sequenced in a study of blood T cell repertoires in COVID-19. The protocol was immunoSEQ multiplex PCR, while the TCRdb copy is restricted to in-frame clones and leaves out a portion. The sample gives about 210,000 clones, approximately 90% of which show up once; approximately 0.66% is in the top ten. Sample: peripheral blood. These TCRs come from a man aged 35-49 years with acute or convalescent COVID-19.

The rearrangement uses TRBV10-3 and TRBJ2-4, with a weak D call TRBD2 (5 bases). CDR1 and CDR2 from the germline V gene are ENHRY and SYGVKD. The CDR3 runs to 15 residues. The germline V and J ends were trimmed by 3 bases and 2 bases, with 11 bases remaining between them. The CDR3 DNA is TGTGCCATCAGTGAAGTCCGGGGATCCAAAAACATTCAGTACTTC. Translated, it gives CAISEVRGSKNIQYF.

The chain employs TRBV2 and TRBJ2-5; D perhaps matches TRBD1 (6 bases). Germline V gene sequence: CDR1 SNHLY, CDR2 FYNNEI. Trimming took 7 bases from V and 5 from J, leaving 17 bases between them. This CDR3 is 14 amino acids long. DNA of the CDR3: TGTGCCAGCAAGCAGGGGCTGGAGTACGAGACCCAGTACTTC. Translation: CASKQGLEYETQYF.

This clone was detected only a few times. The gene calls are TRBV21-1 and TRBJ2-7; the table's TRBD2 call for D was not verified on the DNA. TRBV21-1 constitutes a pseudogene. The CDR3 totals 14 residues. This chain's CDR3 is CASSNTRTLYEQYF. CDR3 in DNA: TGTGCCAGCAGCAACACTCGAACCCTCTACGAGCAGTACTTC.

This clone was recorded only once. The chain joins TRBV3-1 (or the pseudogene TRBV3-2) to TRBJ1-1, with D maybe TRBD1 (5 bases). Germline assignment: CDR1 LGHDT and CDR2 YNNKEL (reference sequence). The CDR3 sequence is 14 residues long. The V end lost 2 bases, the J end lost 6 bases, and 13 bases lay between the germline ends. CDR3 nucleotides: TGTGCCAGCAGCCAACAGGGAAAGGGGTCTGAAGCTTTCTTT. Translation: CASSQQGKGSEAFF.

The genes are TRBV19 and TRBJ2-7, with D possibly being TRBD2 (6 bases). The CDR3 spans 13 residues. The V gene lost 4 bases and the J gene lost 6 bases, with 13 bases spanning the gap. In germline, CDR1 is LNHDA, CDR2 SQIVND (reference sequence). The CDR3 reads CASSTTGVREQYF. CDR3 sequence (DNA): TGTGCCAGTAGTACTACGGGAGTGCGCGAGCAGTACTTC.

This chain uses TRBV6-5 with TRBJ2-7, with D possibly TRBD1 on 5 matching bases. Germline CDR1 is MNHEY and CDR2 is SVGAGI. V was clipped by 8 bases and J by 1 base, with 12 bases between them. The CDR3 is made up of 13 amino acids. This chain's CDR3 is CASLTPGSYEQYF. The CDR3 DNA sequence: TGTGCCAGCCTCACCCCAGGGTCCTACGAGCAGTACTTC.

The rearrangement joins TRBV6-5 to TRBJ1-1; D gene uncertain. CDR1 and CDR2 (germline): MNHEY, SVGAGI. There are 11 residues in the CDR3. V was trimmed by 4 bases and J by 8 bases, leaving 8 bases between them. Here the CDR3 DNA reads TGTGCCAGCAGTTCGCGCCAAGAAGCTTTCTTT. Encoded protein: CASSSRQEAFF.

This clone was recorded once. The chain couples TRBV5-1 to TRBJ2-7, with unresolved D. The ends were cut back, 2 bases at V and 3 bases at J, with 12 bases in the middle. CDR3 length: 14 residues. The germline V gene encodes CDR1 SGHRS and CDR2 YFSETQ. Here the CDR3 reads CASSFGRLVYEQYF. Written as DNA, the CDR3 is TGCGCCAGCAGCTTTGGCAGGCTCGTCTACGAGCAGTACTTC.

This clone was recorded only once. V is TRBV28 and J is TRBJ1-4; possible D gene TRBD1, 6 bases. The V end was cut by 6 bases, the J end by 8 bases, with 16 bases between. CDR1 is MDHEN, CDR2 SYDVKM, per germline. The CDR3 is 14 residues long. The CDR3 protein is CASSLGGAREKLFF. The CDR3, as DNA: TGTGCCAGCAGCCTCGGGGGGGCGAGAGAAAAACTGTTTTTT.

The chain couples TRBV6-6 to TRBJ1-5, with 9 positions matching TRBD1. Germline CDR1 MNHNY, CDR2 SVGAGI (reference sequence). After removal of 6 bases from V and 2 bases from J, the junction contained 5 bases not matched to a gene. The CDR3 is 15 amino acids. This CDR3 reads CASRPGQGGNQPQHF. For the CDR3, the DNA is TGTGCCAGCAGACCGGGACAGGGTGGCAATCAGCCCCAGCATTTT.

CDR3 coding DNA: TGTGCCAGCAGTCCTACCGGGGGGGTTAAGAATGAGCAGTTCTTC. Protein product: CASSPTGGVKNEQFF. The V and J genes are TRBV11-2 and TRBJ2-1; 8 bases match TRBD2. The CDR3 runs to 15 residues. Germline CDR1 and CDR2: SGHAT and FQNNGV. V lost 6 bases, J lost 7 bases, and 11 bases stayed unmatched.

With regard to this clone: An end of the junction differs from the germline gene, which may be a read error. This rearrangement joins TRBV19 to TRBJ2-1; 11 bases are shared with TRBD2. This CDR3 spans 17 amino acids. Germline CDR1 reads LNHDA; CDR2 reads SQIVND (reference sequence). The chain's CDR3 is CASRDLAGGPSHNEQFF. In nucleotides, the CDR3 is TGTGCCAGTAGGGATTTAGCGGGAGGGCCCTCCCACAATGAGCAGTTCTTC.

The gene calls are TRBV18 and TRBJ1-1; the D gene is possibly TRBD1 (5 bases). The CDR3 sequence is 14 residues long. Deletions cut 4 bases from V and 1 base from J, with 10 bases between. In germline, CDR1 is KGHSH, CDR2 LQKENI. The CDR3 DNA sequence: TGTGCCAGCTCACTAGGGGTGGGGAACACTGAAGCTTTCTTT. Amino acid sequence: CASSLGVGNTEAFF.

The chain links TRBV13 to TRBJ2-3, with unresolved D. The CDR3 runs to 15 residues. Trimming cost V 0 bases and J 0 bases, with 7 bases left between them. The germline V gene has CDR1 PRHDT and CDR2 FYEKMQ (reference sequence). CDR3 DNA sequence: TGTGCCAGCAGCTTAGGAACTCCGAGCACAGATACGCAGTATTTT. It specifies CASSLGTPSTDTQYF.